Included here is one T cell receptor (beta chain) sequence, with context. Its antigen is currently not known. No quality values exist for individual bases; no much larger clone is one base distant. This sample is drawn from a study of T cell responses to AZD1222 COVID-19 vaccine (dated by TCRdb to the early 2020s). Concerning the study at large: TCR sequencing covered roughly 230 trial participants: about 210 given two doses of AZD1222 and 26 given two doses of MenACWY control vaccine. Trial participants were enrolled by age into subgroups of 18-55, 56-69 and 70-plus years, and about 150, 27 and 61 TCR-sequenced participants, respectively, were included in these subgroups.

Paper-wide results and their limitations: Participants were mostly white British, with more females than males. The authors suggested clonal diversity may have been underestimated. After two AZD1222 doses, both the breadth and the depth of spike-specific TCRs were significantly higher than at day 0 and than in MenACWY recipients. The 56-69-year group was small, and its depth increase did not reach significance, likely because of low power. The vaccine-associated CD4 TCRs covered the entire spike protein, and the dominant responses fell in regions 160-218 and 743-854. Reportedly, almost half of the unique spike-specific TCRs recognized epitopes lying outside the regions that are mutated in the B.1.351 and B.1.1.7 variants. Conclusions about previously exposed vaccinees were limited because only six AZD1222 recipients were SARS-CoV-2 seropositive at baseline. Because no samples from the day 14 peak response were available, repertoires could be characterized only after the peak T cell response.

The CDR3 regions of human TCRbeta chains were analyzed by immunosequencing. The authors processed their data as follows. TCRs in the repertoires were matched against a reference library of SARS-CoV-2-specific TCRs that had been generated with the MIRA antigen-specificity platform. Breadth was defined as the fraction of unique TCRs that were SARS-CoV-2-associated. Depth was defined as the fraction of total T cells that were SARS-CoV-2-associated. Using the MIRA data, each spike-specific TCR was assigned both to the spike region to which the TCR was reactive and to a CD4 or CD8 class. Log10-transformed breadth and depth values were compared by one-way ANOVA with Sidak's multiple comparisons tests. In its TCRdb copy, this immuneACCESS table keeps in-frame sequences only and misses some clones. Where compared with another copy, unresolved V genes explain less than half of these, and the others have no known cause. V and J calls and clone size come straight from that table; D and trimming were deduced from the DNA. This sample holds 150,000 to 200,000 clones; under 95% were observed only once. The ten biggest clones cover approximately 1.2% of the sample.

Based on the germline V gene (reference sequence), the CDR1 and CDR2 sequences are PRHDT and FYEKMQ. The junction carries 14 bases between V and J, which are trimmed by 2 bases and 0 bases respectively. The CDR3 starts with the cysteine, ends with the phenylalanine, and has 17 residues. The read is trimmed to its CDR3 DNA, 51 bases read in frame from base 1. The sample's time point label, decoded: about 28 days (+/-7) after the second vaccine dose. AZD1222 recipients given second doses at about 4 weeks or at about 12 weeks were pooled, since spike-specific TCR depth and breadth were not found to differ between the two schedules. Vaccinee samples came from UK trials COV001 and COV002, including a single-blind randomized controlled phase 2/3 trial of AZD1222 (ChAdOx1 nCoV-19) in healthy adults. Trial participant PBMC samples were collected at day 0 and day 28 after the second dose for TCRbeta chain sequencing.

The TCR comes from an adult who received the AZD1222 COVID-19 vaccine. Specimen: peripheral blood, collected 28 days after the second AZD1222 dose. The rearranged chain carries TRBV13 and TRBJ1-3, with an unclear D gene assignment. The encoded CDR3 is CASSLWAGLSSGNTIYF. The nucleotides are TGTGCCAGCAGCTTATGGGCAGGTCTAAGCTCTGGAAACACCATATATTTT.